Each of the 26 T cell receptor beta chains below was sequenced from the same sample in a study of breast tumors, draining lymph nodes, adjacent tissues. A single record per CDR3 protein comes from TCRdb applying MiXCR to the multiplex PCR reads. The sample comprises approximately 88,000 distinct CDR3 sequences, roughly 29% of which are singletons, and 7.5% to 10% rests with the top ten. The lymph nodes were axillary draining lymph nodes from breast cancer patients. Sequenced sample: axillary lymph node tissue. These receptors were taken from a female donor with breast cancer. Some clones in this sample may be carry-over from other donors' samples.

The chain uses TRBV11-2 and TRBJ2-1, with TRBD2 matching over 9 bases. This CDR3 is built from 15 residues. The trim removed 1 base at V and 6 bases at J, leaving 4 bases unmatched. The V gene's germline CDR1 is SGHAT and CDR2 FQNNGV. CDR3: CASSLVGGRANEQFF. CDR3 nucleotides: TGTGCCAGCAGCTTAGTTGGCGGGAGGGCCAATGAGCAGTTCTTC. Variable domain in full (rest from reference TRBV11-2 and TRBJ2-1): EAGVAQSPRYKIIEKRQSVAFWCNPISGHATLYWYQQILGQGPKLLIQFQNNGVVDDSQLPKDRFSAERLKGVDSTLKIQPAKLEDSAVYLCASSLVGGRANEQFFGPGTRLTVL.

This sequence joins TRBV29-1 and TRBJ2-5; a weak D match, TRBD1 (6 bases). The CDR3 totals 18 residues. Looked up from germline, CDR1 is SQVTM and CDR2 is ANQGSEA. The CDR3 loop reads CSAVKQGLVSDYQETQYF. DNA of the CDR3: TGCAGTGCTGTCAAACAGGGCCTTGTCTCGGACTACCAAGAGACCCAGTACTTC.

This clonotype was recorded many times. The chain recombines TRBV6-5 with TRBJ1-5, with D perhaps TRBD1 (5 bases). V was clipped by 4 bases and J by 7 bases, with 11 bases between them. Germline CDR1 and CDR2: MNHEY and SVGAGI. The CDR3 totals 13 residues. The CDR3 nucleotides are TGTGCCAGCAGTTTAAGTGGGGACCAGCCCCAGCATTTT. Its protein is CASSLSGDQPQHF.

This clonotype was seen only once. This CDR3 is missing its conserved last phenylalanine or tryptophan, likely due to a read error. The chain joins TRBV20-1 to TRBJ2-1; D call uncertain. Per germline, CDR1 DFQATT and CDR2 SNEGSKA (reference sequence). Trimming stripped 1 base from V and 10 bases from J, with 14 bases between. CDR3 size: 13 residues. This CDR3 reads CSARVISRYEQFV. CDR3 coding DNA: TGCAGTGCTAGAGTGATTAGCAGGTACGAGCAGTTCGTC.

This clonotype was seen many times. The chain couples TRBV29-1 to TRBJ1-3, with D possibly matching TRBD1 (5 bases). The CDR3 totals 13 residues. Germline V gene lookup returns CDR1 SQVTM and CDR2 ANQGSEA. Trimming stripped 1 base from V and 8 bases from J, with 12 bases between. CDR3 loop: CSVEVGGADTIYF. The CDR3 DNA reads as TGCAGCGTTGAAGTTGGTGGGGCAGACACCATATATTTT. Full variable domain (remainder filled in from reference TRBV29-1 and TRBJ1-3): SAVISQKPSRDICQRGTSLTIQCQVDSQVTMMFWYRQQPGQSLTLIATANQGSEATYESGFVIDKFPISRPNLTFSTLTVSNMSPEDSSIYLCSVEVGGADTIYFGEGSWLTVV.

The V gene is TRBV7-3, the J gene TRBJ2-6; tentatively, D is TRBD2 (5 bases). Trimming took 3 bases from V and 2 from J, leaving 8 bases between them. The CDR3 length is 15 residues. Germline V gives CDR1 SGHTA, CDR2 FQGTGA. CDR3 protein: CASSLSSTGANVLTF. The CDR3, as DNA: TGTGCCAGCAGCTTGTCTAGCACTGGGGCCAACGTCCTGACTTTC.

This clonotype was counted at least ten times. CDR3 amino acids: CASSYSGGELFF. The CDR3 bases are TGTGCCAGCAGTTACTCGGGCGGGGAGCTGTTTTTT. This chain connects TRBV6-5 to TRBJ2-2; D not resolved. Trimming cost V 0 bases and J 7 bases, with 3 bases left between them. The CDR3 length is 12 residues. Germline V CDR1 and CDR2: MNHEY, SVGAGI.

This clonotype showed up just a few times. This may come from a read error, since a much larger clone is one base off. The chain is built from TRBV6-1 and TRBJ1-2; no firm D call. CDR1 and CDR2 (germline): MNHNS, SASEGT. The CDR3 runs to 15 residues. The V end was cut by 5 bases, the J end by 6 bases, with 19 bases between. As DNA, the CDR3 is TGTGCCAGCAGTCAAGGCCCACTCCATGGAAATGGCTACACCTTC. Translating it yields CASSQGPLHGNGYTF.

Points on this clonotype: A much larger clonotype is one base distant, so this may be a read error. The V call is TRBV6-6, the J call TRBJ2-7; D is perhaps TRBD2 (7 bases). CDR3 size: 14 residues. Germline loops: CDR1 MNHNY, CDR2 SVGAGI (reference sequence). Trimming pared 5 bases from V and 3 bases from J, leaving 14 bases between. CDR3 sequence reads: CASSHPGGHYEQYF. The CDR3, as DNA: TGTGCCAGCAGTCACCCCGGGGGGCACTACGAGCAGTACTTC.

This clonotype showed up many times. This chain connects TRBV4-3 to TRBJ1-3; D unresolved. The V end lost 4 bases, the J end lost 1 base, and 11 bases lay between the germline ends. This CDR3 is 15 amino acids long. The germline V gene has CDR1 LGHNA and CDR2 YSLEER. The CDR3 reads CASSPGSRSGNTIYF. The CDR3 nucleotides read TGCGCCAGCAGCCCCGGATCACGGTCTGGAAACACCATATATTTT.

At least ten counts were recorded for this clonotype. The chain uses TRBV20-1 and TRBJ2-7; perhaps TRBD1 as D (7 bases). This CDR3 contains 15 residues. In germline, CDR1 is DFQATT, CDR2 SNEGSKA (reference sequence). Trimming took 6 bases from V and 7 from J, leaving 25 bases between them. CDR3: CSATTGFESGQEQYF. The CDR3 DNA sequence: TGCAGTGCGACGACAGGGTTCGAAAGCGGGCAAGAGCAGTACTTC.

This clonotype was seen many times. V and J are TRBV20-1 and TRBJ2-3; 11 bases are shared with TRBD2. Per the germline V gene, CDR1 is DFQATT and CDR2 is SNEGSKA (reference sequence). J gave up 2 bases and V 0 bases, and 4 bases lay outside the gene matches. The length of the CDR3 is 16 residues. CDR3 protein: CSARDRLAGFTDTQYF. The CDR3 DNA sequence: TGCAGTGCTAGAGACCGACTAGCGGGATTCACAGATACGCAGTATTTT.

This clonotype showed up many times. V gene TRBV4-2 combines with J gene TRBJ2-1, with 7 nucleotides matching TRBD1. Unmatched junction bases numbered 8, after V lost 0 bases and J lost 3 bases. The CDR3 runs to 17 residues. Germline values: CDR1 LGHNA, CDR2 YNFKEQ. CDR3 in DNA: TGTGCCAGCAGCCAAGATCAGTCACGGGACAGCTACAATGAGCAGTTCTTC. Translated: CASSQDQSRDSYNEQFF.

The J gene is TRBJ1-2, the V gene TRBV7-2; D gene ambiguous. The CDR3 contains 13 residues. Per the germline V gene, CDR1 is SGHTA and CDR2 is FQGNSA. Trimming pared 5 bases from V and 6 bases from J, leaving 13 bases between. CDR3 amino acids: CASSQAHANGYTF. DNA of the CDR3: TGTGCCAGCAGCCAAGCGCACGCAAATGGCTACACCTTC.

Worth noting for this clonotype: A junction end diverges from the germline sequence, so it may reflect a read error. The chain has TRBV7-3 and TRBJ2-6; D possibly corresponds to TRBD1 (6 bases). This CDR3 region has 17 residues. CDR1 is SGHTA and CDR2 is FQGTGA in the germline V gene. The CDR3 DNA reads TGTGCCAGCAGCGTTGACAGGCCGAGCTCTGGGGCCAACCTCCTGACTTTC. Residues: CASSVDRPSSGANLLTF.

This clonotype was found a few times. CDR3 region: CASSLIDRNTEAFF. The CDR3 DNA follows: TGTGCCAGCAGCTTAATTGACAGAAACACTGAAGCTTTCTTT. V and J are TRBV7-2 and TRBJ1-1; possible D gene TRBD1, 5 bases. Germline V CDR1 and CDR2: SGHTA, FQGNSA. This CDR3 has 14 amino acids. V dropped 2 bases and J dropped 2 bases, with 9 bases sitting between them.

This clonotype was seen ten or more times. This chain uses TRBV3-1 with TRBJ2-7, with 7 nucleotides matching TRBD2. The germline gives CDR1 LGHDT, CDR2 YNNKEL (reference sequence). This CDR3 comprises 13 residues. V was pared by 4 bases and J by 4 bases, with 4 bases of the junction left unmatched. The CDR3 DNA reads as TGTGCCAGCAGCCCGGCTAGCGGTTACGAGCAGTACTTC. Protein sequence: CASSPASGYEQYF.

There are many counts of this clonotype. This chain connects TRBV4-3 to TRBJ2-3; D not certain. This CDR3 has 15 residues. Germline loops: CDR1 LGHNA, CDR2 YSLEER. V was clipped by 0 bases and J by 3 bases, with 10 bases between them. In DNA, the CDR3 is TGCGCCAGCAGCCAAGAGGCCCGGTTGACAGATACGCAGTATTTT. Translating it yields CASSQEARLTDTQYF.

This clonotype was detected many times. The V gene is TRBV7-9, the J gene TRBJ2-1; no clear D. CDR1 and CDR2 (germline): SEHNR, FQNEAQ (reference sequence). The V end lost 4 bases, the J end lost 9 bases, and 7 bases lay between the germline ends. CDR3 length equals 11 residues. CDR3 in amino acids: CASSWQSEQFF. The CDR3 nucleotides read TGTGCCAGCAGCTGGCAGAGTGAGCAGTTCTTC.

The gene calls are TRBV6-6 and TRBJ1-2, with 7 bases fitting TRBD1. With V trimmed by 10 bases and J by 9 bases, 14 bases remained unmatched. The V gene's germline CDR1 is MNHNY and CDR2 SVGAGI (reference sequence). This CDR3 spans 13 amino acids. The CDR3 DNA sequence: TGTGCCATCGGCTTGGGGGCAGGGGGTCGCTACACCTTC. Its protein product is CAIGLGAGGRYTF.

The rearrangement uses TRBV10-3 and TRBJ2-7, with 9 positions matching TRBD2. This CDR3 is 15 amino acids long. Trimming at V came to 4 bases and at J to 1 base, leaving 5 bases not matched to a gene. Looked up from germline, CDR1 is ENHRY and CDR2 is SYGVKD. The CDR3 region has the DNA TGTGCCATCAGTGCTGTAGCGGGAGCATCCTACGAGCAGTACTTC. As protein: CAISAVAGASYEQYF.

This clonotype was seen ten or more times. The chain uses TRBV11-2 and TRBJ1-2; D remains ambiguous. Trimming removed 2 bases from V and 5 bases from J, with 9 bases in between. The germline V gene encodes CDR1 SGHAT and CDR2 FQNNGV. The CDR3 extends over 13 amino acids. The CDR3 sequence is CASSLRSEYGYTF. CDR3 DNA sequence: TGTGCCAGCAGCTTAAGGTCGGAGTATGGCTACACCTTC.

This clonotype was counted ten times or more. This chain uses TRBV19 with TRBJ2-3; the D is unclear. The V gene lost 6 bases and the J gene lost 2 bases, with 6 bases spanning the gap. Germline V gene sequence: CDR1 LNHDA, CDR2 SQIVND (reference sequence). This CDR3 contains 12 residues. The CDR3 loop is CASSENTDTQYF. The CDR3 DNA reads as TGTGCCAGTAGCGAGAACACAGATACGCAGTATTTT.

This clonotype occurred many times. This chain links TRBV7-8 with TRBJ2-5, with TRBD1 matching over 7 bases. Germline V gene lookup returns CDR1 SGHVS and CDR2 FQNEAQ. V lost 3 bases, J lost 1 base, and 2 bases stayed unmatched. The CDR3 length is 14 residues. This CDR3 reads CASSLGQIQETQYF. CDR3 DNA sequence: TGTGCCAGCAGCTTGGGACAGATCCAAGAGACCCAGTACTTC. Drawing the rest from reference TRBV7-8 and TRBJ2-5, the complete variable domain is GAGVSQSPRYKVAKRGQDVALRCDPISGHVSLFWYQQALGQGPEFLTYFQNEAQLDKSGLPSDRFFAERPEGSVSTLKIQRTQQEDSAVYLCASSLGQIQETQYFGPGTRLLVL.

This clonotype was detected ten times or more. The CDR3 DNA is TGCGCCAGCAGTGAGGGGTACGGAGAAGTTTACGAGCAGTACTTC. This sequence encodes CASSEGYGEVYEQYF. The chain is built from TRBV10-2 and TRBJ2-7, with D unresolved. Trimming took 2 bases from V and 4 from J, leaving 15 bases between them. This CDR3 contains 15 residues. Per the germline V gene, CDR1 is WSHSY and CDR2 is SAAADI.

In its sample, this clonotype was seen many times. This chain links TRBV5-8 with TRBJ2-3; 8 nucleotides match TRBD1. CDR3 length: 15 residues. After removal of 0 bases from V and 4 bases from J, the junction contained 4 bases not matched to a gene. Per germline, CDR1 SGHTS and CDR2 YDEGEE. CDR3 loop: CASSLVDRGADTQYF. CDR3 coding DNA: TGTGCCAGCAGCTTGGTAGACAGGGGCGCAGATACGCAGTATTTT.